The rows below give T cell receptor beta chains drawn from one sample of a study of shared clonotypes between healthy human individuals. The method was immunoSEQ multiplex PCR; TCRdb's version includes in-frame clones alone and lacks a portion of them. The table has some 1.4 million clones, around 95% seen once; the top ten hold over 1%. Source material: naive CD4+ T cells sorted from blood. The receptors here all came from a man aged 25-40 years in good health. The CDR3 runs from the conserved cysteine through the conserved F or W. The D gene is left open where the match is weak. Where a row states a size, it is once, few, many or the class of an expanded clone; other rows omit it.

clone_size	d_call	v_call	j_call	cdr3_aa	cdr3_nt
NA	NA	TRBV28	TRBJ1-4	CASRITNEKLFF	TGTGCCAGCAGAATAACTAATGAAAAACTGTTTTTT
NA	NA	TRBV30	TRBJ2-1	CAWSPGAAYNEQFF	TGTGCCTGGAGCCCGGGAGCGGCCTACAATGAGCAGTTCTTC
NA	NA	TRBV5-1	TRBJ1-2	CASTLTASNYGYTF	TGCGCCAGCACCCTGACAGCTTCTAACTATGGCTACACCTTC
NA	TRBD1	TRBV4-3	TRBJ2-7	CASSRIQGYEQYF	TGCGCCAGCAGCCGCATACAGGGGTACGAGCAGTACTTC
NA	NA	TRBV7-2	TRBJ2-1	CASSLDQAGKVQFF	TGTGCCAGCAGCTTAGACCAAGCCGGGAAGGTTCAGTTCTTC
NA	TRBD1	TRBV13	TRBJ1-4	CASSLGTGREKLFF	TGTGCCAGCAGCTTAGGGACAGGGAGGGAGAAACTGTTTTTT
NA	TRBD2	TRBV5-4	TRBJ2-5	CASRGGTATQYF	TGTGCCAGCCGGGGGGGGACTGCGACCCAGTACTTC
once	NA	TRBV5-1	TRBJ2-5	CASSFDDQETQYF	TGCGCCAGCAGCTTCGACGACCAAGAGACCCAGTACTTC
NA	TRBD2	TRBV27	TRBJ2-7	CASSLLAGAQDEQYF	TGTGCCAGCAGTCTACTAGCGGGGGCGCAGGACGAGCAGTACTTC
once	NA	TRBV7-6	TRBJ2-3	CASSLDSGRTDTQYF	TGTGCCAGCAGCTTAGACTCAGGGCGTACAGATACGCAGTATTTT
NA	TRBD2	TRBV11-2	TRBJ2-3	CASSRRVGEGHADTQYF	TGTGCCAGCAGCCGGCGGGTTGGGGAGGGCCACGCAGATACGCAGTATTTT
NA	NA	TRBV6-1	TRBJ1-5	CASSVSSRTGGNQPQHF	TGTGCCAGCAGTGTTTCTTCCAGGACTGGGGGCAATCAGCCCCAGCATTTT
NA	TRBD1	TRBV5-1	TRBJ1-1	CASSNQGAGNTEAFF	TGCGCCAGCAGCAATCAGGGGGCAGGAAACACTGAAGCTTTCTTT
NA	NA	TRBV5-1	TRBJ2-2	CASSSGTVWNTGELFF	TGCGCCAGCAGCTCCGGGACCGTTTGGAACACCGGGGAGCTGTTTTTT
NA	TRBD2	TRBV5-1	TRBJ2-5	CASSWGTSGRETQYF	TGCGCCAGCAGCTGGGGGACTAGCGGGAGAGAGACCCAGTACTTC
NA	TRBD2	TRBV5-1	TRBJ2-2	CASSPGLAGVRGELFF	TGCGCCAGCAGCCCGGGACTAGCGGGAGTTCGCGGGGAGCTGTTTTTT
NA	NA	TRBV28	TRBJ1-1	CASSLYGGATEAFF	TGTGCCAGCAGTTTATACGGAGGTGCGACTGAAGCTTTCTTT
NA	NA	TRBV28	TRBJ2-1	CASSLTETGEQFF	TGTGCCAGCAGCCTGACAGAGACGGGGGAGCAGTTCTTC
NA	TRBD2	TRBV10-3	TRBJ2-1	CAISAISGISGNEQFF	TGTGCCATCAGTGCTATTAGCGGGATTTCGGGTAATGAGCAGTTCTTC
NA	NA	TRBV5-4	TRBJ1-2	CASSLSAIRTYGYTF	TGTGCCAGCAGCTTATCGGCCATTCGCACCTATGGCTACACCTTC
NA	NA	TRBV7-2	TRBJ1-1	CASSLGPGFNTEAFF	TGTGCCAGCAGCTTAGGTCCCGGCTTTAACACTGAAGCTTTCTTT
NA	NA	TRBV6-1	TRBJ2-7	CASSEAHGRAIGEDEQYF	TGTGCCAGCAGTGAAGCGCATGGCAGAGCAATTGGGGAGGACGAGCAGTACTTC
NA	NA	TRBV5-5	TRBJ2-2	CASSLGFYTGELFF	TGTGCCAGCAGCTTGGGGTTTTACACCGGGGAGCTGTTTTTT
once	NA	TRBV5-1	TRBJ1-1	CASSYQGNTEAFF	TGCGCCAGCAGCTACCAGGGGAATACTGAAGCTTTCTTT
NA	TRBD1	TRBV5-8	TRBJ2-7	CASSEDRGYEQYF	TGTGCCAGCAGTGAGGACAGGGGCTACGAGCAGTACTTC
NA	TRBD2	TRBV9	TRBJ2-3	CASSYRESGRGTDTQYF	TGTGCCAGCAGCTACAGAGAGAGCGGGAGGGGCACAGATACGCAGTATTTT
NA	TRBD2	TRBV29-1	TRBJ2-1	CSVADVGRGTEQFF	TGCAGCGTTGCCGATGTTGGGCGGGGGACTGAGCAGTTCTTC
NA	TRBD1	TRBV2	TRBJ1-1	CASRTTGHRTEAFF	TGTGCCAGCAGAACGACAGGGCATCGAACTGAAGCTTTCTTT
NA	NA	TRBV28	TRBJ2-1	CASSSRTATSYNEQFF	TGTGCCAGCAGTTCGAGGACCGCGACCTCCTACAATGAGCAGTTCTTC
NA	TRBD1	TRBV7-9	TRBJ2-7	CASSLHAGLDRGFHEQYF	TGTGCCAGCAGCTTACATGCCGGGTTGGACAGGGGGTTCCACGAGCAGTACTTC
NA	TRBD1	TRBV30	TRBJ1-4	CAWSEGQINEKLFF	TGTGCCTGGAGTGAGGGACAGATTAATGAAAAACTGTTTTTT
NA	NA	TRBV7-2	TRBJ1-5	CASSARVASNQPQHF	TGTGCCAGCAGCGCCAGGGTTGCGAGCAATCAGCCCCAGCATTTT
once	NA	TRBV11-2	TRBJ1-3	CASSLGHTSGNTIYF	TGTGCCAGCAGCTTAGGACATACCTCTGGAAACACCATATATTTT
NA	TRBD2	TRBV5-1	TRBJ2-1	CASSPPGIAGLNEQFF	TGCGCCAGCAGCCCCCCGGGGATAGCGGGATTGAATGAGCAGTTCTTC
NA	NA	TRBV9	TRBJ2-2	CASSVGVSVHTGELFF	TGTGCCAGCAGCGTAGGTGTAAGTGTCCACACCGGGGAGCTGTTTTTT
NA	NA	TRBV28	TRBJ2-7	CASSMGTFSYEQYF	TGTGCCAGCAGTATGGGGACTTTTTCCTACGAGCAGTACTTC
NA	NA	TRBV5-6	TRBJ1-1	CASSLDPDTEAFF	TGTGCCAGCAGCTTGGACCCGGACACTGAAGCTTTCTTT
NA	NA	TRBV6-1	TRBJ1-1	CASSLVPMNTEAFF	TGTGCCAGCAGTCTTGTCCCCATGAACACTGAAGCTTTCTTT
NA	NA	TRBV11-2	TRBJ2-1	CASSLILAGVNEQFF	TGTGCCAGCAGCTTAATCCTAGCTGGGGTTAATGAGCAGTTCTTC
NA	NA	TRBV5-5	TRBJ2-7	CASSPWTGREWTRYEQYF	TGTGCCAGCAGCCCCTGGACAGGGAGGGAGTGGACGCGCTACGAGCAGTACTTC
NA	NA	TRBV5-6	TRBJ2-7	CASSWEGIYEQYF	TGTGCCAGCAGCTGGGAAGGGATTTACGAGCAGTACTTC
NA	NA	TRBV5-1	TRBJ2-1	CASSLLYNEQFF	TGCGCCAGCAGCTTGTTATATAATGAGCAGTTCTTC
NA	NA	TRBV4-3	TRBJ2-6	CASSQDDSPGANVLTF	TGCGCCAGCAGCCAAGACGACAGTCCTGGGGCCAACGTCCTGACTTTC
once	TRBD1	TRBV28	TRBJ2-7	CASRSGTGAHEQYF	TGTGCCAGCAGGTCCGGGACAGGGGCTCACGAGCAGTACTTC
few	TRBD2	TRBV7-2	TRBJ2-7	CASSFPGTSANEQYF	TGTGCCAGCAGCTTCCCCGGGACTAGCGCTAACGAGCAGTACTTC
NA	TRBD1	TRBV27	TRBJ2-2	CASSSLARTGGRELFF	TGTGCCAGCAGTTCTCTGGCCCGGACAGGAGGCCGGGAGCTGTTTTTT
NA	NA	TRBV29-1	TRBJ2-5	CSVVFADQETQYF	TGCAGCGTTGTGTTTGCTGATCAAGAGACCCAGTACTTC
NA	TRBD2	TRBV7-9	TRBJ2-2	CASSPSGRGTTGELFF	TGTGCCAGCAGCCCTAGCGGGAGGGGAACCACCGGGGAGCTGTTTTTT
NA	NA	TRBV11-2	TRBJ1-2	CASRSGSSHYYTF	TGTGCCAGCAGGTCTGGATCATCTCATTACTACACCTTC
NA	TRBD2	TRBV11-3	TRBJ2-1	CASSSPSLAGGYNEQFF	TGTGCCAGCAGCTCACCTTCGCTAGCGGGAGGGTACAATGAGCAGTTCTTC
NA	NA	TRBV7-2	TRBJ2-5	CASSPGGLETQYF	TGTGCCAGCAGCCCTGGGGGGCTAGAGACCCAGTACTTC
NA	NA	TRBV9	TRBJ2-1	CASSVGVTGLNNEQFF	TGTGCCAGCAGCGTAGGTGTGACAGGACTTAACAATGAGCAGTTCTTC
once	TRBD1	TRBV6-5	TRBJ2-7	CASSRPDRAYEQYF	TGTGCCAGCAGTCGGCCGGACAGGGCCTACGAGCAGTACTTC
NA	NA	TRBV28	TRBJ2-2	CASIELLTGELFF	TGTGCCAGCATAGAACTCCTCACCGGGGAGCTGTTTTTT